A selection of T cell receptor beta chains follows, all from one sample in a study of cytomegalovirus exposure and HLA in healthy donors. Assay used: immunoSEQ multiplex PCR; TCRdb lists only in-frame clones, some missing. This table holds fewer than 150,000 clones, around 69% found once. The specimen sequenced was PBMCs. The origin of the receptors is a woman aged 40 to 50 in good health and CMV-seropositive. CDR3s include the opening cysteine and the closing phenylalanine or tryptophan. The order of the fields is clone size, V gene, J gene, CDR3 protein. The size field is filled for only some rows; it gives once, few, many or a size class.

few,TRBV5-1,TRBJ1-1,CASSLEPGSNTEAFF
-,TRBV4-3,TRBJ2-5,CASSQDWRLAGGQETQYF
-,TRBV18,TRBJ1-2,CASSPDSQNYGYTF
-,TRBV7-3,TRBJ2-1,CASSFRLEQFF
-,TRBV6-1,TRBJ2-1,CASRPSVSSYNEQFF
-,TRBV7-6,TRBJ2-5,CASSFLSGGAETQYF
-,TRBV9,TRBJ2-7,CASSVENRAYEQYF
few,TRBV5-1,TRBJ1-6,CASSLMTGGNSPLHF
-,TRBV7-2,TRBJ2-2,CASSGTVQGTGELFF
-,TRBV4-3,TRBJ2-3,CASSQGPRGTGMETDTQYF
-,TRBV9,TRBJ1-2,CASSVEQFNYGYTF
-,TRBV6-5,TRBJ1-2,CASSYYGSGGYTF
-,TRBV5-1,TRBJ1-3,CASSLGTGNTIYF
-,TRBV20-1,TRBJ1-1,CSATRTDEAFF
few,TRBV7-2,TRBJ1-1,CASSFAIDRNTEAFF
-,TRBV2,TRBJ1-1,CASQGASTEAFF
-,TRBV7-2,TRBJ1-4,CASSFYQGKLFF
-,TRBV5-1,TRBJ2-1,CASRLNRDTGFF
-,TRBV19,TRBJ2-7,CASSLTEAYEQYF
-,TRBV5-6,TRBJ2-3,CASSLRSGGFTDTQYF
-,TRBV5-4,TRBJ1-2,CASSQGFQGGGYTF
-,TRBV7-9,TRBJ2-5,CASSLRGQGLETQYF
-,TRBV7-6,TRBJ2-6,CASSLAPGANVLTF
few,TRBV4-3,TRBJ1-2,CASSQTTGEGGYTF
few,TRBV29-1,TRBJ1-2,CSVASGGRGYTF
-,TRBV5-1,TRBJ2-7,CASSLGQGRRDEQYF
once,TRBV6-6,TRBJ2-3,CASSQSLASTDTQYF
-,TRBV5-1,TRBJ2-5,CASSLAGNLGRETQYF
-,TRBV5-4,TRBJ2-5,CASSLRGIQETQYF
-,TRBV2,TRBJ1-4,CASSHRQRSNEKLFF
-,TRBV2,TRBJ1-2,CASSPPGYVGYTF
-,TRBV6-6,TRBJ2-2,CASSYSNSPPGELFF
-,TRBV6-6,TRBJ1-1,CASTRLNTEAFF
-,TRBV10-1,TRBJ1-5,CASSESRVINQPQHF
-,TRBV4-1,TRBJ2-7,CASSLGLAGGEQYF
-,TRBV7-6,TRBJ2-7,CASSSGTGVLYEQYF
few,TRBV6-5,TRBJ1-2,CASRIGLLGGYTF
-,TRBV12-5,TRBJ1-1,CASGTGQSENTEAFF
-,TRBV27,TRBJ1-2,CASSLSRGTRYGYTF
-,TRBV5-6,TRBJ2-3,CASSIGLAVSTDTQYF
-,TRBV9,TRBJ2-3,CASSVTASGGAGQYF
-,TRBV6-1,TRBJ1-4,CASSEGVGEKLFF
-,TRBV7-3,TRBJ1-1,CASSLRANTEAFF
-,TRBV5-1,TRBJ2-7,CASSRAGDEQYF
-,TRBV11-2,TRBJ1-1,CASSWDRLGAEAFF
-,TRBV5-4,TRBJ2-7,CASSLRAGSYEQYF
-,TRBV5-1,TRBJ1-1,CASSFTEPNTEAFF
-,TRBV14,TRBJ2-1,CASSQDTRDSTYNEQFF
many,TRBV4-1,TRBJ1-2,CASSQEVSANGNYGYTF
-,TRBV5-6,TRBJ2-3,CASSSLGGAIVDTQYF
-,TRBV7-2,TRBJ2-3,CASSPLKGKLDTQYF
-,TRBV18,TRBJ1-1,CASSTSGDTEAFF
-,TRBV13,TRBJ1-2,CASSLGRDRGPYGYTF
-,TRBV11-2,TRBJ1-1,CASSPQGRGRTEAFF
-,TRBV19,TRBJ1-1,CASIQGTGWDTEAFF